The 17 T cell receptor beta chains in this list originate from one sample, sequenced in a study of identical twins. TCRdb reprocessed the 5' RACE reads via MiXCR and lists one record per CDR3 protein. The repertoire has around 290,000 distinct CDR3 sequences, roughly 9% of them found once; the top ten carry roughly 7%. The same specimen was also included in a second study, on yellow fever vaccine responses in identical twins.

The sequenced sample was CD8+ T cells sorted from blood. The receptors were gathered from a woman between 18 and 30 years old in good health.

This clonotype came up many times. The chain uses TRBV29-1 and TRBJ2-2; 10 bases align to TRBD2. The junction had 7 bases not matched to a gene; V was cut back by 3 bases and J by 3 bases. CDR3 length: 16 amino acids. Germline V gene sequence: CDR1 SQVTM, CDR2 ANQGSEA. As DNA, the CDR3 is TGCAGCGTTGAGGGGCTAGCGGGAGAGTACACCGGGGAGCTGTTTTTT. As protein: CSVEGLAGEYTGELFF.

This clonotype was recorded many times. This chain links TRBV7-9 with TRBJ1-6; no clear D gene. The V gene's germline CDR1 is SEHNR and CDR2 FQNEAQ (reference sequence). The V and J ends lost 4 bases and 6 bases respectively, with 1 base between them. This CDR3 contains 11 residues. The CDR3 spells CASSSNSPLHF. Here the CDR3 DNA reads TGTGCCAGCAGCTCTAATTCACCCCTCCACTTT. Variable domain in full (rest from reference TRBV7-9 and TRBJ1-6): DTGVSQNPRHKITKRGQNVTFRCDPISEHNRLYWYRQTLGQGPEFLTYFQNEAQLEKSRLLSDRFSAERPKGSFSTLEIQRTEQGDSAMYLCASSSNSPLHFGNGTRLTVT.

The chain's CDR3 is CASSVDRIVSYEQYF. CDR3 DNA sequence: TGTGCCAGCAGTGTTGACAGGATTGTCTCCTACGAGCAGTACTTC. V gene TRBV6-1 combines with J gene TRBJ2-7, with a tentative D call TRBD1 (6 bases). The length of the CDR3 is 15 residues. V was trimmed by 4 bases and J by 0 bases, leaving 13 bases between them. Looked up from germline, CDR1 is MNHNS and CDR2 is SASEGT.

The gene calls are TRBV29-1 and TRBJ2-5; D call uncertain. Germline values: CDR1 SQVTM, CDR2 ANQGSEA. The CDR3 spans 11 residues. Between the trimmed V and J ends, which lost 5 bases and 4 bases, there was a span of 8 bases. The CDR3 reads CSVWVGETQYF. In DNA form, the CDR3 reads TGCAGCGTTTGGGTAGGAGAGACCCAGTACTTC.

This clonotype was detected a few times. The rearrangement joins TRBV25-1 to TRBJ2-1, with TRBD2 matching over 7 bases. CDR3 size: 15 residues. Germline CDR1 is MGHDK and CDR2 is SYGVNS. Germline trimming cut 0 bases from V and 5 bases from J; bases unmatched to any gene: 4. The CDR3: CASSEYSLADNEQFF. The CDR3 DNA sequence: TGTGCCAGCAGTGAATATAGTCTAGCGGACAATGAGCAGTTCTTC.

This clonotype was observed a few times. The CDR3 DNA sequence: TGTGCCAGCAGTTTATTACCGGGGGTGGGGCTAGCGGGCCACACCGGGGAGCTGTTTTTT. Translating gives CASSLLPGVGLAGHTGELFF. The J gene is TRBJ2-2, the V gene TRBV27; 8 nucleotides align to TRBD2. The CDR3 sequence is 20 residues long. The V and J ends lost 1 base and 3 bases, in that order; junction bases with no gene match: 16. In germline, CDR1 is MNHEY, CDR2 SMNVEV (reference sequence).

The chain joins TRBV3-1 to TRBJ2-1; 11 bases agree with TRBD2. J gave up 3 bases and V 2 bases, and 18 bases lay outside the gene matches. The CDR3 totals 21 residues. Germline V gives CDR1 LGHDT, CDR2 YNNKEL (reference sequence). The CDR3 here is CASSQWSPLFSGRVGYNEQFF. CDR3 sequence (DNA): TGTGCCAGCAGCCAATGGTCTCCCCTTTTTAGCGGGAGGGTGGGCTACAATGAGCAGTTCTTC.

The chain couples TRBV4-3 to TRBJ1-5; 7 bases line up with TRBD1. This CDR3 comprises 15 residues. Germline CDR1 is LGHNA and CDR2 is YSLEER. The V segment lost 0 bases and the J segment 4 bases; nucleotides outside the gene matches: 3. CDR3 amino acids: CASSQDRGWNQPQHF. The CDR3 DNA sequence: TGCGCCAGCAGCCAAGACAGGGGGTGGAATCAGCCCCAGCATTTT.

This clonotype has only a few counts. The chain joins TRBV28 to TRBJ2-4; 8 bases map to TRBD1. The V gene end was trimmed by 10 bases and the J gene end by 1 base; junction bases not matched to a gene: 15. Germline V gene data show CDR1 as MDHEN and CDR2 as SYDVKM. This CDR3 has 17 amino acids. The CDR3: CATTDRATSPAKNIQYF. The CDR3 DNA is TGTGCCACCACGGACAGGGCCACTTCACCGGCCAAAAACATTCAGTACTTC.

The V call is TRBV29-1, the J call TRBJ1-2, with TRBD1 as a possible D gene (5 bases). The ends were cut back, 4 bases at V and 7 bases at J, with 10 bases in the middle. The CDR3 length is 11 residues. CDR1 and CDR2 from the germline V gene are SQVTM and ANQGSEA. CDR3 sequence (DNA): TGCAGCGTTGTTGGCAGGGTTGGCTACACCTTC. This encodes CSVVGRVGYTF.

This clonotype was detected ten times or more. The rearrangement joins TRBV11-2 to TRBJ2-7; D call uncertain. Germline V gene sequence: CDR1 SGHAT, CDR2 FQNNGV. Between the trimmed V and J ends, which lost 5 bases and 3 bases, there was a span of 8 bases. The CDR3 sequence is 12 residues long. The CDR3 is CASSLNYYEQYF. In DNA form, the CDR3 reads TGTGCCAGCAGCCTAAACTACTACGAGCAGTACTTC.

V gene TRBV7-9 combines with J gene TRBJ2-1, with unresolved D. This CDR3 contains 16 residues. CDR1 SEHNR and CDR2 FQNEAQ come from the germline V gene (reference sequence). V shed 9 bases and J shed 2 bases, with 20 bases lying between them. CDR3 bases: TGTGCCAGTAGCCACCGGGCGGTACTGGCCTACAATGAGCAGTTCTTC. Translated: CASSHRAVLAYNEQFF.

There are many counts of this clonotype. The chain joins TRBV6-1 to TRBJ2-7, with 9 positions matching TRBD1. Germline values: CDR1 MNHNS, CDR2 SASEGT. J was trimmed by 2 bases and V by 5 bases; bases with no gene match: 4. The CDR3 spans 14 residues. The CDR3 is CASSIRDRAYEQYF. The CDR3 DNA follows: TGTGCCAGCAGTATCCGGGACAGGGCCTACGAGCAGTACTTC.

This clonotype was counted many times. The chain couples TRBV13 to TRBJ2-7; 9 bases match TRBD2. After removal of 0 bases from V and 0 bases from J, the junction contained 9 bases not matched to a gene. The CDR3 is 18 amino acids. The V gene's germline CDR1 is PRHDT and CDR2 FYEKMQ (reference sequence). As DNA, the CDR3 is TGTGCCAGCAGCTTAGGTCTTAGCGGGAGCCCACCCTCCTACGAGCAGTACTTC. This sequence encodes CASSLGLSGSPPSYEQYF.

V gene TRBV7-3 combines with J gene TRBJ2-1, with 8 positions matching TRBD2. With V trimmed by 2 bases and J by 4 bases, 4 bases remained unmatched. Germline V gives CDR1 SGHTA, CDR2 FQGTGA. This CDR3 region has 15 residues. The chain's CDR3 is CASSLYGGVYNEQFF. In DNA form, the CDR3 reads TGTGCCAGCAGCTTATACGGGGGGGTTTACAATGAGCAGTTCTTC.

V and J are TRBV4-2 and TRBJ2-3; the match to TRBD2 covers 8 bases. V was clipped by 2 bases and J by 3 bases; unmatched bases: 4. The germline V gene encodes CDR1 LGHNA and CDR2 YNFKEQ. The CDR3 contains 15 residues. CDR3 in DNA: TGTGCCAGCAGCCAATCGACTAGCGTGACAGATACGCAGTATTTT. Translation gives CASSQSTSVTDTQYF.

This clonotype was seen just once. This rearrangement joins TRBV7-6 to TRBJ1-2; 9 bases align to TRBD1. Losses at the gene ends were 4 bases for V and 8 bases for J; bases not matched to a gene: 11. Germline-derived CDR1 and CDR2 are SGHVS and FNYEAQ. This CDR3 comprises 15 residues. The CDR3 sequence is CASSSPDRGCWGYTF. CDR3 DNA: TGTGCCAGCAGCTCGCCGGACAGGGGCTGCTGGGGCTACACCTTC. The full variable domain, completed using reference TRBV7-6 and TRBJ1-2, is GAGVSQSPRYKVTKRGQDVALRCDPISGHVSLYWYRQALGQGPEFLTYFNYEAQQDKSGLPNDRFSAERPEGSISTLTIQRTEQRDSAMYRCASSSPDRGCWGYTFGSGTRLTVV.